This is a list of T cell receptor beta chains from one sample in a study of T cell responses to AZD1222 COVID-19 vaccine. Repertoires were generated with immunoSEQ multiplex PCR, while TCRdb's copy carries only in-frame clones and drops some. Among some 87,000 clones listed, approximately 90% were seen once. The specimen comprised peripheral blood, sampled on day 0 of MenACWY control vaccination. The receptor source for this set is an adult in good health. CDR3s include the opening cysteine and the closing phenylalanine or tryptophan. A D gene is named only where the DNA matches it firmly. Only part of the rows carry a size: once, few, many, or a class if the clone is expanded.

v_call	j_call	d_call	clone_size	cdr3_aa	cdr3_nt
TRBV23-1	TRBJ1-1	-	-	CASIRERQLPWKAFF	TGCGCCAGCATCCGGGAGAGGCAGCTGCCTTGGAAGGCTTTCTTT
TRBV7-9	TRBJ1-2	TRBD1	-	CASSLGSRGHYGYTF	TGTGCCAGCAGCTTAGGATCCAGGGGGCACTATGGCTACACCTTC
TRBV7-6	TRBJ1-2	TRBD1	-	CASSLEQGTISGYTF	TGTGCCAGCAGCTTAGAACAGGGGACCATCAGCGGCTACACCTTC
TRBV25-1	TRBJ1-6	TRBD1	-	CASRGDRGFNSPLHF	TGTGCCAGCAGGGGGGACAGGGGTTTCAATTCACCCCTCCACTTT
TRBV5-4	TRBJ1-5	-	-	CASSSDGNSNQPQHF	TGTGCCAGCAGCTCGGACGGGAATAGCAATCAGCCCCAGCATTTT
TRBV28	TRBJ2-7	-	-	CASSVQGGTYEQYF	TGTGCCAGCAGTGTACAGGGGGGGACCTACGAGCAGTACTTC
TRBV28	TRBJ2-6	-	-	CASSLGVTHSGANVLTF	TGTGCCAGCAGTTTAGGGGTAACCCACTCTGGGGCCAACGTCCTGACTTTC
TRBV14	TRBJ1-2	-	-	CASSPGAYGYTF	TGTGCCAGCAGCCCCGGGGCCTATGGCTACACCTTC
TRBV11-1	TRBJ1-1	-	-	CASSFVGIPNTEAFF	TGTGCCAGCAGCTTTGTGGGCATCCCAAACACTGAAGCTTTCTTT
TRBV24-1	TRBJ2-1	TRBD1	-	CATSDRGQGREQFF	TGTGCCACCAGTGACCGTGGACAGGGCCGTGAGCAGTTCTTC
TRBV9	TRBJ2-1	TRBD2	-	CASSVKAGGYGEQFF	TGTGCCAGCAGCGTTAAAGCGGGAGGGTATGGTGAGCAGTTCTTC
TRBV19	TRBJ1-5	-	-	CASNLQGSNQPQHF	TGTGCCAGTAACCTCCAGGGGAGCAATCAGCCCCAGCATTTT
TRBV2	TRBJ1-2	TRBD1	-	CASSPDRGPGYGYTF	TGTGCCAGCAGCCCCGACAGGGGACCAGGCTATGGCTACACCTTC
TRBV4-2	TRBJ1-2	TRBD1	-	CASSQLGGGQDYGYTF	TGTGCCAGCAGCCAACTTGGAGGGGGCCAGGACTATGGCTACACCTTC
TRBV9	TRBJ2-3	TRBD2	-	CASSESGGPDTQYF	TGTGCCAGCAGCGAGTCGGGAGGGCCAGATACGCAGTATTTT
TRBV29-1	TRBJ2-7	-	-	CSVVGDSYEQYF	TGCAGCGTTGTAGGGGACTCCTACGAGCAGTACTTC
TRBV5-1	TRBJ2-7	TRBD2	-	CASSPGLAGALLGYEQYF	TGCGCCAGCAGCCCTGGACTAGCGGGTGCCTTGTTGGGATACGAGCAGTACTTC
TRBV28	TRBJ1-1	-	once	CASSLQGFEAFF	TGTGCCAGCAGCCTTCAGGGGTTTGAAGCTTTCTTT
TRBV3-1/TRBV3-2	TRBJ1-6	TRBD1	-	CASSLDRGNSPLHF	TGTGCCAGCAGCCTGGACAGGGGGAATTCACCCCTCCACTTT
TRBV6-9	TRBJ2-3	-	-	CASREDSTGGASTDTQYF	TGTGCCAGCAGAGAGGATTCCACAGGGGGGGCGAGTACAGATACGCAGTATTTT
TRBV19	TRBJ2-7	TRBD1	-	CASSIGGTGAYEQYF	TGTGCCAGTAGTATTGGGGGGACAGGTGCCTACGAGCAGTACTTC
TRBV6-1	TRBJ2-5	TRBD2	-	CASSEPGLAAETQYF	TGTGCCAGCAGTGAACCAGGGCTAGCGGCGGAGACCCAGTACTTC
TRBV18	TRBJ2-1	TRBD2	-	CASSPTLTSGDNEQFF	TGTGCCAGCTCACCGACCCTGACTAGCGGGGACAATGAGCAGTTCTTC
TRBV5-8	TRBJ2-2	TRBD1	-	CASRRGTENTGELFF	TGTGCCAGCAGAAGAGGGACAGAGAACACCGGGGAGCTGTTTTTT
TRBV29-1	TRBJ1-4	-	-	CSVVIGVREKLFF	TGCAGCGTTGTTATAGGGGTGAGGGAAAAACTGTTTTTT
TRBV4-3	TRBJ2-7	-	-	CASSQLGSPNYEQYF	TGCGCCAGCAGCCAACTAGGTAGCCCTAACTACGAGCAGTACTTC
TRBV2	TRBJ1-5	-	few	CASSGGLYQPQHF	TGTGCCAGCAGCGGGGGCCTGTATCAGCCCCAGCATTTT
TRBV19	TRBJ1-2	-	-	CASSILRGSLSGYTF	TGTGCCAGTAGTATCCTGAGGGGATCGCTGAGTGGCTACACCTTC
TRBV7-8	TRBJ1-6	TRBD1	-	CASSLGTTGVSPLHF	TGTGCCAGCAGCTTAGGGACGACAGGGGTTTCACCCCTCCACTTT
TRBV19	TRBJ1-4	-	once	CATAPGGEKLFF	TGTGCAACAGCCCCCGGGGGTGAAAAACTGTTTTTT
TRBV28	TRBJ2-7	-	-	CASSSWGTLLYEQYF	TGTGCCAGCAGTTCATGGGGGACGCTCCTATACGAGCAGTACTTC
TRBV19	TRBJ1-6	-	-	CASREGFSPLHF	TGTGCCAGTAGGGAGGGGTTTTCACCCCTCCACTTT
TRBV6-5	TRBJ2-2	-	-	CASSYSTGSTGELFF	TGTGCCAGCAGTTACTCGACAGGTTCCACCGGGGAGCTGTTTTTT
TRBV20-1	TRBJ2-1	-	-	CSASSGTGPKYNEQFF	TGCAGTGCTAGTTCTGGGACGGGCCCGAAGTACAATGAGCAGTTCTTC
TRBV28	TRBJ1-2	-	-	CASSPYDSGRGYTF	TGTGCCAGCAGTCCCTACGACAGTGGCAGAGGCTACACCTTC